A single sample gave rise to the 26 T cell receptor beta chains below, sequenced in a study of T cells in Graves' hyperthyroidism and ophthalmopathy. The CDR3 regions of TCR beta were amplified from RNA transcripts. First-round RT-PCR of the TCR CDR3 relied on the HTBI primer set. TCRdb reprocessed the multiplex PCR reads with MiXCR, giving one entry per CDR3 protein. The table has roughly 300,000 distinct CDR3 sequences, about 21% seen once. Sequenced: blood. The source is a woman between 45 and 65 years old with Graves' hyperthyroidism.

This clonotype came up many times. The chain is built from TRBV3-1 and TRBJ2-1, with D maybe TRBD2 (6 bases). CDR3 length: 14 residues. The V gene lost 6 bases and the J gene lost 8 bases, with 17 bases spanning the gap. In germline, CDR1 is LGHDT, CDR2 YNNKEL (reference sequence). The DNA for the CDR3 is TGTGCCAGCAGTTTCACGAGGCGGGGCGATGAGCAGTTCTTC. As protein: CASSFTRRGDEQFF.

This clonotype was counted ten times or more. This chain links TRBV28 with TRBJ2-7; D gene uncertain. Trimming pared 5 bases from V and 1 base from J, leaving 9 bases between. Germline assignment: CDR1 MDHEN and CDR2 SYDVKM. The CDR3 is made up of 13 amino acids. The CDR3 is CASSATPSYEQYF. The CDR3, as DNA: TGTGCCAGCAGTGCTACCCCGTCCTACGAGCAGTACTTC.

This clonotype has at least ten counts. The V and J genes are TRBV11-2 and TRBJ2-7; D unresolved. V lost 8 bases, J lost 5 bases, and 16 bases lay in between. This CDR3 is built from 13 residues. Germline-derived CDR1 and CDR2 are SGHAT and FQNNGV. Written as DNA, the CDR3 is TGTGCCAGCGACCAGGCCAGAGGAAACGAGCAGTACTTC. Translated: CASDQARGNEQYF.

This chain links TRBV20-1 with TRBJ1-4; D is possibly TRBD1 (5 bases). This CDR3 has 14 residues. Germline-derived CDR1 and CDR2 are DFQATT and SNEGSKA (reference sequence). The V and J ends lost 3 bases and 4 bases respectively, with 12 bases between them. The CDR3 DNA is TGCAGTGCTAGCCCCGGACACTTTAATGAAAAACTGTTTTTT. Translation gives CSASPGHFNEKLFF.

This clonotype was counted between two and nine times. CDR3 coding DNA: TGTGCCAGTAGTATACGGATAACTAATGAAAAACTGTTTTTT. Translated, it gives CASSIRITNEKLFF. This chain connects TRBV19 to TRBJ1-4; D not resolved. This CDR3 comprises 14 residues. Germline V gives CDR1 LNHDA, CDR2 SQIVND (reference sequence). The V gene lost 2 bases and the J gene lost 1 base, with 5 bases spanning the gap.

The CDR3 sequence: CASNDLRGPTLSSSGANVLTF. The CDR3 DNA reads as TGTGCCAGCAATGATTTGCGGGGGCCAACACTATCATCCTCTGGGGCCAACGTCCTGACTTTC. The chain couples TRBV2 to TRBJ2-6, with D perhaps matching TRBD2 (7 bases). The CDR3 runs to 21 residues. Germline V lookup: CDR1 SNHLY, CDR2 FYNNEI. The V end lost 7 bases, the J end lost 0 bases, and 28 bases lay between the germline ends.

The sample holds a few counts of this clonotype. A much larger clone is a single base away; this may be a read error. This chain uses TRBV28 with TRBJ2-2; 7 bases are a match to TRBD1. The germline gives CDR1 MDHEN, CDR2 SYDVKM. The length of the CDR3 is 13 residues. J gave up 3 bases and V 6 bases, and 1 base lay outside the gene matches. Written as DNA, the CDR3 is TGTGCCAGCAGCAGGGGGTACACCGGGGAGCTGTTTTTT. It encodes CASSRGYTGELFF.

This clonotype was counted many times. The chain links TRBV3-1 to TRBJ2-3; possibly TRBD1 or TRBD2 for D (5 bases each). Germline V gene sequence: CDR1 LGHDT, CDR2 YNNKEL (reference sequence). V was shortened by 4 bases and J by 6 bases, with 17 bases between the two germline ends. The CDR3 covers 15 residues. This CDR3 reads CASSPRDRIGDTQYF. DNA for the CDR3: TGTGCCAGCAGCCCTCGGGACCGAATTGGGGATACGCAGTATTTT.

In its sample, this clonotype was seen many times. This chain connects TRBV7-8 to TRBJ2-3; 8 positions agree with TRBD2. The CDR3 runs 17 residues. Germline assignment: CDR1 SGHVS and CDR2 FQNEAQ. With 1 base clipped from V and 6 bases from J, the junction kept 12 bases outside the gene matches. This chain's CDR3 is CASSLEWQRERLDTQYF. The CDR3 bases are TGTGCCAGCAGCTTAGAATGGCAGCGGGAGCGGCTGGATACGCAGTATTTT.

The chain employs TRBV5-1 and TRBJ2-1; 8 nucleotides align to TRBD2. The CDR3 runs 14 residues. The germline V gene has CDR1 SGHRS and CDR2 YFSETQ. After removal of 5 bases from V and 8 bases from J, the junction contained 9 bases not matched to a gene. CDR3 in amino acids: CASSWRGGTDEQFF. DNA of the CDR3: TGCGCCAGCAGTTGGCGCGGGGGGACGGATGAGCAGTTCTTC.

The CDR3 protein is CASSQGYQPQHF. The CDR3 DNA reads as TGTGCCAGCAGCCAAGGTTACCAGCCCCAGCATTTT. This sequence joins TRBV3-1 and TRBJ1-5; D is unresolved. Germline CDR1 is LGHDT and CDR2 is YNNKEL (reference sequence). The V end lost 1 base, the J end lost 7 bases, and 5 bases lay between the germline ends. The CDR3 is 12 amino acids.

The chain couples TRBV12-3 or TRBV12-4 to TRBJ1-4, with a weak D call TRBD1 (5 bases). This CDR3 has 14 amino acids. Trimming took 3 bases from V and 7 from J, leaving 12 bases between them. The CDR3 bases are TGTGCCAGCAGTTTCTCCAACAGGCGTGAAAAACTGTTTTTT. Protein sequence: CASSFSNRREKLFF.

This clonotype was recorded at least ten times. The V call is TRBV29-1, the J call TRBJ2-3; 8 bases line up with TRBD1. The CDR3 runs 14 residues. From germline, CDR1 is SQVTM and CDR2 ANQGSEA. Trimming took 6 bases from V and 2 from J; bases not matched to a gene: 7. The CDR3 region is CSVAPGQDTDTQYF. CDR3 DNA sequence: TGCAGCGTCGCACCGGGACAGGACACAGATACGCAGTATTTT.

V usage is TRBV7-6 and J usage is TRBJ2-1; 9 bases align to TRBD2. Trimming cost V 5 bases and J 10 bases; bases outside gene matches: 9. The CDR3 has 14 amino acids. Germline-derived CDR1 and CDR2 are SGHVS and FNYEAQ. CDR3: CASSDAGGPREQFF. CDR3 sequence (DNA): TGTGCCAGCAGCGATGCGGGGGGGCCGCGCGAGCAGTTCTTC. Filled out from reference TRBV7-6 and TRBJ2-1, the complete variable domain reads GAGVSQSPRYKVTKRGQDVALRCDPISGHVSLYWYRQALGQGPEFLTYFNYEAQQDKSGLPNDRFSAERPEGSISTLTIQRTEQRDSAMYRCASSDAGGPREQFFGPGTRLTVL.

The V call is TRBV6-1, the J call TRBJ1-5; D is ambiguous. Trimming left V 4 bases short and J 1 base short, with 8 bases between. Germline assignment: CDR1 MNHNS and CDR2 SASEGT. The CDR3 sequence is 14 residues long. CDR3 sequence (DNA): TGTGCCAGCAGTGGTTATCTGAGCAATCAGCCCCAGCATTTT. Its translation: CASSGYLSNQPQHF.

This chain uses TRBV11-1 with TRBJ2-3; a possible D gene is TRBD2 (5 bases). Trimming cost V 6 bases and J 3 bases, with 10 bases left between them. Per the germline V gene, CDR1 is SGHAT and CDR2 is FQDESV (reference sequence). The CDR3 covers 13 residues. The CDR3 sequence is CASSMSGTDTQYF. CDR3 nucleotides: TGTGCCAGCAGTATGTCGGGGACAGATACGCAGTATTTT.

This clonotype has just a few counts. This rearrangement joins TRBV5-5 to TRBJ1-5, with D unresolved. CDR3 size: 16 residues. CDR1 and CDR2 (germline): SGHKS, YYEKEE (reference sequence). V was trimmed by 0 bases and J by 0 bases, leaving 10 bases between them. CDR3 residues: CASSLVPSVSNQPQHF. As DNA, the CDR3 is TGTGCCAGCAGCTTGGTTCCGAGTGTTAGCAATCAGCCCCAGCATTTT.

As concerns this clonotype: Just one base apart from a much larger clone, this may be a read error. V is TRBV12-3 or TRBV12-4 and J is TRBJ2-7; D unresolved. Deletions cut 2 bases from V and 6 bases from J, with 8 bases between. This CDR3 region has 12 residues. The CDR3 sequence is CASSLTHCEQYF. The CDR3 DNA reads as TGTGCCAGCAGTTTAACACACTGCGAGCAGTACTTC.

This clonotype was detected many times. This rearrangement joins TRBV12-3 or TRBV12-4 to TRBJ2-5, with 7 bases that match TRBD1. The J segment lost 4 bases and the V segment lost 5 bases, leaving 7 bases of the junction unmatched. The CDR3 runs to 14 residues. The CDR3 DNA reads TGTGCCAGCAGTCTCACAGGGGTGGTAGAGACCCAGTACTTC. Protein sequence: CASSLTGVVETQYF.

Many counts were recorded for this clonotype. This chain joins TRBV5-1 and TRBJ2-1, with D perhaps assigned TRBD1 or TRBD2 (8 bases each). The germline gives CDR1 SGHRS, CDR2 YFSETQ. This CDR3 region has 14 residues. Trimming cost V 4 bases and J 8 bases, with 16 bases left between them. Written as DNA, the CDR3 is TGCGCCAGCAGCACAGGGGGACTAGGCGATGAGCAGTTCTTC. Translating it yields CASSTGGLGDEQFF.

The rearrangement joins TRBV24-1 to TRBJ1-2, with TRBD1 matching 9 bases. V lost 3 bases and J lost 1; bases outside the gene matches: 2. The germline gives CDR1 KGHDR, CDR2 SFDVKD. CDR3 length: 15 residues. The CDR3 DNA reads TGTGCCACCAGTGATGCGACAGGGGGTAACTATGGCTACACCTTC. Protein product: CATSDATGGNYGYTF.

This clonotype appeared many times. The chain links TRBV5-1 to TRBJ2-1; perhaps TRBD2 as D (5 bases). Trimming left V 0 bases short and J 0 bases short, with 10 bases between. The germline V gene encodes CDR1 SGHRS and CDR2 YFSETQ. CDR3 length: 16 residues. The CDR3 DNA sequence: TGCGCCAGCAGCTTGGACGGGGTTATCTCCTACAATGAGCAGTTCTTC. As protein: CASSLDGVISYNEQFF.

In this sample, this clonotype turned up many times. CDR3 bases: TGTGCCAGCAGTGTGTCGTCAGCGCTACCAAACTATGGCTACACCTTC. It is translated as CASSVSSALPNYGYTF. The genes are TRBV2 and TRBJ1-2; D gene unclear. The CDR3 spans 16 residues. Germline CDR1 is SNHLY and CDR2 is FYNNEI. V lost 4 bases to trimming and J lost 2 bases, with 17 bases between them.

The chain is built from TRBV18 and TRBJ1-1, with D perhaps matching TRBD1 (6 bases). V dropped 4 bases and J dropped 5 bases, with 23 bases sitting between them. This CDR3 is built from 17 residues. Germline V gene sequence: CDR1 KGHSH, CDR2 LQKENI. CDR3: CASSLLAWAGAETEAFF. The CDR3 DNA follows: TGTGCCAGCTCACTATTGGCATGGGCAGGGGCCGAAACTGAAGCTTTCTTT.

This clonotype was detected a few times. The gene calls are TRBV28 and TRBJ1-2; 7 bases match TRBD1. Trimming removed 6 bases from V and 6 bases from J; junction bases left unmatched: 7. The germline gives CDR1 MDHEN, CDR2 SYDVKM. CDR3 length equals 13 residues. The CDR3 is CASRRTGGNGYTF. The CDR3 DNA is TGTGCCAGCAGACGGACAGGAGGAAATGGCTACACCTTC.

This clonotype showed up many times. V gene TRBV20-1 combines with J gene TRBJ1-3, with D possibly being TRBD1 (6 bases). Germline lookup yields CDR1 DFQATT and CDR2 SNEGSKA (reference sequence). The CDR3 consists of 13 residues. V shed 5 bases and J shed 2 bases, with 10 bases lying between them. CDR3 loop: CSAPGATGNTIYF. Here the CDR3 DNA reads TGCAGTGCTCCAGGGGCAACTGGAAACACCATATATTTT.